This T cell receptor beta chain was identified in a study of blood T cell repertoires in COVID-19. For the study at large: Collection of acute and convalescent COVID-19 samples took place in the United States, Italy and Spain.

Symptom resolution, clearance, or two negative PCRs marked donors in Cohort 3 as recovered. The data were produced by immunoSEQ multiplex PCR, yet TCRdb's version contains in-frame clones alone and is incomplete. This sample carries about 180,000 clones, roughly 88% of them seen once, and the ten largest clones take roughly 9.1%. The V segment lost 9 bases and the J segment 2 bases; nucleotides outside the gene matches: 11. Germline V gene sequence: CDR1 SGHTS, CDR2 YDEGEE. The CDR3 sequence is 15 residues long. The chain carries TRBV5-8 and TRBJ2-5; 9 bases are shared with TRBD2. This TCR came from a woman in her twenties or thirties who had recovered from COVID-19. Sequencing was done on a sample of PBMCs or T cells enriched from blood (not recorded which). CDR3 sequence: CATKNLAGRQETQYF. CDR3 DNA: TGTGCCACTAAAAACCTAGCGGGACGTCAAGAGACCCAGTACTTC.